The 16 T cell receptor beta chains in this list originate from one sample, sequenced in a study of cytomegalovirus exposure and HLA in healthy donors (TCRdb year 2017). Library preparation used the immunoSEQ multiplex PCR assay. The multiplex PCR relied on a mix of 60 forward primers for TCR Vbeta segments and 13 reverse primers for TCR Jbeta segments. TCRdb limited this immuneACCESS table to in-frame rearrangements with V and J called. A share of clones is missing; checked studies link under half to unresolved V genes, and the rest is unexplained. The table for this sample lists fewer than 250,000 clones; approximately 79% of them were counted only once. The biggest ten clones account for 1.5% to 2% of the sample. The specimen was PBMCs. The receptor source for this set is a woman aged 18-30 years in good health and CMV-seronegative.

The chain recombines TRBV15 with TRBJ2-5; the D gene is possibly TRBD2 (5 bases). Looked up from germline, CDR1 is LNHNV and CDR2 is YYDKDF (reference sequence). Trimming pared 0 bases from V and 4 bases from J, leaving 15 bases between. The CDR3 totals 16 residues. The CDR3 region has the DNA TGTGCCACCAGCAGAGATCCCAGGACTGGACGAGAGACCCAGTACTTC. This encodes CATSRDPRTGRETQYF.

This clone appeared a single time. The V gene is TRBV30, the J gene TRBJ2-1, with 7 positions matching TRBD1. In germline, CDR1 is GTSNPN, CDR2 SVGIG (reference sequence). V trimming: 0 bases; J trimming: 8 bases; junction bases outside the gene matches: 7. The CDR3 covers 14 residues. The CDR3 DNA sequence: TGTGCCTGGAGTGTACTAGGGGGCCCGGATGAGCAGTTCTTC. Protein: CAWSVLGGPDEQFF.

Notes on this clone: The sample contains more than one DNA sequence encoding this CDR3. The V gene is TRBV19, the J gene TRBJ1-1, with 7 bases identical to TRBD1. Germline loops: CDR1 LNHDA, CDR2 SQIVND (reference sequence). The CDR3 is 14 amino acids. The trim removed 5 bases at V and 1 base at J, leaving 4 bases unmatched. In DNA, the CDR3 is TGTGCCAGTAGTGTAGGACAGGAGAACACTGAAGCTTTCTTT. Amino acids: CASSVGQENTEAFF.

The chain joins TRBV19 to TRBJ1-1; no clear D. Germline CDR1 is LNHDA and CDR2 is SQIVND (reference sequence). The ends were cut back, 7 bases at V and 4 bases at J, with 7 bases in the middle. This CDR3 region has 11 residues. CDR3 DNA sequence: TGTGCCAGTAAACAGTTCACTGAAGCTTTCTTT. Translating gives CASKQFTEAFF.

This chain uses TRBV25-1 with TRBJ1-5; TRBD1 might be the D (6 bases). V was trimmed by 4 bases and J by 0 bases, leaving 7 bases between them. The CDR3 contains 14 residues. Germline-derived CDR1 and CDR2 are MGHDK and SYGVNS. CDR3 residues: CASSGTVSNQPQHF. CDR3 DNA sequence: TGTGCCAGCAGTGGGACAGTTAGCAATCAGCCCCAGCATTTT.

The chain has TRBV28 and TRBJ1-2; D is uncertain. This CDR3 comprises 15 residues. Deletions cut 2 bases from V and 3 bases from J, with 13 bases between. The germline V gene encodes CDR1 MDHEN and CDR2 SYDVKM. In nucleotides, the CDR3 is TGTGCCAGCAGTTTACCCCGATCCGCAGACTATGGCTACACCTTC. As protein: CASSLPRSADYGYTF.

V is TRBV6-1 and J is TRBJ2-2; TRBD1 aligns across 7 bases. With V trimmed by 2 bases and J by 6 bases, 3 bases remained unmatched. The CDR3 contains 14 residues. The V gene's germline CDR1 is MNHNS and CDR2 SASEGT. CDR3 in DNA: TGTGCCAGCAGTGAAACAGGGGTCCCCGGGGAGCTGTTTTTT. Translating gives CASSETGVPGELFF.

The rearrangement links TRBV5-8 to TRBJ1-1; no reliable D call. The germline V and J ends were trimmed by 0 bases and 0 bases, with 12 bases remaining between them. This CDR3 spans 16 amino acids. CDR1 SGHTS and CDR2 YDEGEE come from the germline V gene. The CDR3 bases are TGTGCCAGCAGCTTGGGCGCGACTGGAATGAACACTGAAGCTTTCTTT. It is translated as CASSLGATGMNTEAFF.

The chain joins TRBV6-6 to TRBJ1-3; TRBD1 agrees at 10 bases. This CDR3 region has 14 residues. Trimming cost V 5 bases and J 7 bases; bases outside gene matches: 5. From germline, CDR1 is MNHNY and CDR2 SVGAGI (reference sequence). The CDR3 DNA is TGTGCCAGCAGTCCCGGGACAGGGGTGAACACCATATATTTT. Amino acids: CASSPGTGVNTIYF.

The gene calls are TRBV30 and TRBJ1-1; D gene unclear. This CDR3 comprises 14 residues. Trimming took 1 base from V and 2 from J, leaving 11 bases between them. Germline CDR1 GTSNPN, CDR2 SVGIG (reference sequence). The CDR3 coding sequence is TGTGCCTGGAGTGAAGGAGGGTTAAACACTGAAGCTTTCTTT. This sequence encodes CAWSEGGLNTEAFF.

This clone has more than one count but fewer than ten. CDR3 residues: CASRSGVSVAKNIQYF. Here the CDR3 DNA reads TGTGCCAGTAGGTCAGGGGTCTCTGTAGCCAAAAACATTCAGTACTTC. V usage is TRBV19 and J usage is TRBJ2-4; tentatively, D is TRBD1 (6 bases). The CDR3 is 16 residues long. The V and J ends lost 6 bases and 0 bases respectively, with 15 bases between them. The germline gives CDR1 LNHDA, CDR2 SQIVND (reference sequence).

The V call is TRBV5-1, the J call TRBJ1-2, with a weak D call TRBD1 (6 bases). The V end lost 3 bases, the J end lost 0 bases, and 9 bases lay between the germline ends. The CDR3 loop spans 14 amino acids. The germline CDR1 and CDR2 sequences are SGHRS and YFSETQ. CDR3: CASSSQGSNYGYTF. CDR3 sequence (DNA): TGCGCCAGCAGCTCTCAGGGGTCTAACTATGGCTACACCTTC.

CDR3 nucleotide sequence: TGTGCCAGCAGTTCTCAGGGGGTAGGTGGCTACACCTTC. This translates into CASSSQGVGGYTF. The J gene is TRBJ1-2, the V gene TRBV27, with 7 bases identical to TRBD1. The CDR3 consists of 13 residues. J was trimmed by 7 bases and V by 4 bases; bases with no gene match: 6. Germline CDR1 reads MNHEY; CDR2 reads SMNVEV (reference sequence).

V usage is TRBV10-1 and J usage is TRBJ2-7; TRBD1 matches 9 bases. J gave up 3 bases and V 3 bases, and 3 bases lay outside the gene matches. CDR1 and CDR2 (germline): WNHNN, SYGVQD (reference sequence). This CDR3 is built from 14 residues. The CDR3 is CASSEGQGYYEQYF. The CDR3 nucleotides are TGCGCCAGCAGTGAAGGACAGGGGTACTACGAGCAGTACTTC.

Only one count was recorded for this clone. The rearrangement joins TRBV6-5 to TRBJ1-1; tentatively, D is TRBD1 (5 bases). Per germline, CDR1 MNHEY and CDR2 SVGAGI. Trimming took 0 bases from V and 1 from J, leaving 6 bases between them. The CDR3 runs to 14 residues. This CDR3 is CASSYSDTNTEAFF. DNA for the CDR3: TGTGCCAGCAGTTACTCGGACACGAACACTGAAGCTTTCTTT.

The genes are TRBV19 and TRBJ1-2; 7 bases are a match to TRBD1. V shed 5 bases, J shed 10 bases, and the junction held 13 bases outside the gene matches. CDR1 is LNHDA and CDR2 is SQIVND in the germline V gene (reference sequence). The CDR3 contains 14 residues. This chain's CDR3 is CASSPLRQGSFYTF. The CDR3 coding sequence is TGTGCCAGTAGTCCCCTCCGACAGGGTTCGTTCTACACCTTC.